This section outlines one T cell receptor (beta chain) sequence together with its context. In its sample, this clone was seen many times. This clone's antigen is unknown. The read ends 3 residues before the CDR3 terminus; that terminus is restored from the germline J gene. For sequencing input, CVID and control samples contributed equivalent amounts of genomic DNA. For every sample, a 60 bp segment covering the rearranged TCRbeta CDR3 region was amplified and then sequenced. The immunoSEQ assay, a bias-corrected multiplex PCR combined with high-throughput sequencing, was used to amplify TCRbeta. The original pipeline was this. Every unique nucleotide sequence counted as a clone and was annotated with V, D and J genes, copy number and frequency. Sequences were labeled productive if in frame, and non-productive if out of frame or containing stop codons. As previously described, clonality was computed from Shannon's entropy. The predicted amino acid sequences of productive clones were used to derive the mean CDR3 Kyte-Doolittle hydropathy. Using the R hclust function, scaled V gene usage was clustered hierarchically with Manhattan distance and complete linkage. Sharing of clones by CDR3 amino acid sequence was evaluated by resampling 12 repertoires per group over 100 rounds. The repertoires were screened for roughly 70 published EBV-specific TCRbeta sequences and around 240 published CMV-specific TCRbeta sequences. Analysis left out two CVID samples that produced under 10,000 sequences, so approximately 40 CVID repertoires remained. The source is immuneACCESS, and TCRdb retained only in-frame sequences with V and J called. Part of the clones is not carried over; for the studies checked, unresolved V genes explain less than half of this, and the remainder is unexplained. That table gives V, J and clone size, and the DNA gave D and trimming. This sample includes approximately 51,000 clones, and none of them was observed just once. Approximately 6.2% of the sample is taken by the ten largest.

The CDR3 has 11 amino acids, counting the end cysteine and phenylalanine. Sequencing covers 24 bases of the CDR3, shown here with the frame starting at base 1. The germline ends are 8 bases apart after V is trimmed by 4 bases and J by 7 bases. In the germline V gene, CDR1 corresponds to SQVTM and CDR2 to ANQGSEA. Both CVID patients and healthy controls were predominantly of Caucasian heritage. Heparinized peripheral whole blood samples of about 5 to 8 ml were collected from each donor. Genomic DNA from adults with common variable immune deficiency (CVID) and from healthy adult controls was used to sequence TCRbeta CDR3 repertoires. A total of some 22 healthy adult volunteers (roughly twelve female and approximately 10 male; age range about 20 to 66 years, mean age about 32) were included in the control group. Diluted blood was density-centrifuged over Hypaque 1077 or Ficoll-Paque to isolate peripheral blood mononuclear cells. Genomic DNA was obtained from unsorted mononuclear cells using either Qiagen column purification or a centrifugation-based method.

The data are from a study of T cell clonality in common variable immunodeficiency (dated by TCRdb to 2015 to 2017). What the work shows at the level of the full study, not this receptor alone: Correlations between repertoire features and clinical complications were limited by patient heterogeneity within the CVID cohort. Although equal DNA input was used, an average of approximately 82,000 unique sequences per sample was obtained for controls, compared with roughly 33,000 for CVID samples. It was noted by the authors that sequencing of the repertoires of T cell subpopulations would be needed to clarify the cause of the increased clonality in CVID. Fewer TCRbeta clones were shared among CVID subjects than among healthy controls (p < 0.0001). Compared with healthy controls, CVID subjects showed increased TCRbeta clonality (t-test p = 0.018), a feature most characteristic of about a third of subjects. CVID TCRbeta sequences reportedly showed fewer deletions and N-nucleotide insertions and lacked highly modified clones with 13 or more V deletions.

Sequencing was carried out using peripheral blood mononuclear cells. Here the chain combines TRBV29-1 and TRBJ2-1; a confident D gene designation cannot be given. The receptor was isolated from a person between 18 and 70 years old in good health. This receptor has the CDR3 CSVGPTNEQFF. The covered CDR3 bases are TGCAGCGTTGGGCCCACAAATGAG.